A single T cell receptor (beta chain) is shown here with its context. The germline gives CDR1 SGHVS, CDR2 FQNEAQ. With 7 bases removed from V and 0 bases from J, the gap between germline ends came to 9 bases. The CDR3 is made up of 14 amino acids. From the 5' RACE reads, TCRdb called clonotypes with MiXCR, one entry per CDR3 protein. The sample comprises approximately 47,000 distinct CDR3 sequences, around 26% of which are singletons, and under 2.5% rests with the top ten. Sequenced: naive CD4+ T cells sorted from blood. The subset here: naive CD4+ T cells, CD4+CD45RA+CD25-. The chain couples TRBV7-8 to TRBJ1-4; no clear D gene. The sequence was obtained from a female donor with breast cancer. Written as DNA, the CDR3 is TGTGCCAGCACCCAGCCACCAACTAATGAAAAACTGTTTTTT. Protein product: CASTQPPTNEKLFF.